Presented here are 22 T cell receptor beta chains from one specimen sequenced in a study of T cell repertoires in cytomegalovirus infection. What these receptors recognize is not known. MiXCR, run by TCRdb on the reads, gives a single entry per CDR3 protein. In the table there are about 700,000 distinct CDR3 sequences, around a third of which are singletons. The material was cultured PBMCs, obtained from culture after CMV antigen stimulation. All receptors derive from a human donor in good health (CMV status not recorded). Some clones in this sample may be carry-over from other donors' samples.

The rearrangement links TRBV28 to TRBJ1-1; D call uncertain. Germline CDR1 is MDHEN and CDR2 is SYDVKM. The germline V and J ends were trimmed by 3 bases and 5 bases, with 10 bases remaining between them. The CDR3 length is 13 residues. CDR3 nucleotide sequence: TGTGCCAGCAGTTTGTCGGCGAGGACTGAAGCTTTCTTT. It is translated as CASSLSARTEAFF.

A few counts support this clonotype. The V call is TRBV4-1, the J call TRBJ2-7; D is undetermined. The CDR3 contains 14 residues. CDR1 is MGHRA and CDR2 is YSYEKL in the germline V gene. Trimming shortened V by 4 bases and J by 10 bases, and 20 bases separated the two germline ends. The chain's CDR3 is CASSLPGSRLPQYF. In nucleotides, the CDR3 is TGCGCCAGCAGCCTCCCTGGTAGCCGCCTCCCCCAGTACTTC.

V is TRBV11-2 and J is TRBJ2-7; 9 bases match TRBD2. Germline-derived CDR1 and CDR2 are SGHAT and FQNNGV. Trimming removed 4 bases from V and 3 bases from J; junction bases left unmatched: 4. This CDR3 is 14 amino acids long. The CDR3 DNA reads TGTGCCAGCAGCTATGGACTAGCGAGCTACGAGCAGTACTTC. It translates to CASSYGLASYEQYF.

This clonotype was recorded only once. CDR3: CSARGGGLVSYEQYF. As DNA, the CDR3 is TGCAGTGCTAGAGGGGGGGGACTAGTATCCTACGAGCAGTACTTC. The V and J genes are TRBV20-1 and TRBJ2-7; TRBD2 agrees at 8 bases. Germline V gene lookup returns CDR1 DFQATT and CDR2 SNEGSKA (reference sequence). After removal of 1 base from V and 1 base from J, the junction contained 6 bases not matched to a gene. The CDR3 sequence is 15 residues long.

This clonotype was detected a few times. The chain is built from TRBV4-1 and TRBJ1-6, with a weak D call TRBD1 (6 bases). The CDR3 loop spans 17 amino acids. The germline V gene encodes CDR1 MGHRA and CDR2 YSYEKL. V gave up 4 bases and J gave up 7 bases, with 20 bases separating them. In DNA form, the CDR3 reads TGCGCCAGCAGCCTAACCCAGGGGCCGCTCGGGAATTCACCCCTCCACTTT. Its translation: CASSLTQGPLGNSPLHF.

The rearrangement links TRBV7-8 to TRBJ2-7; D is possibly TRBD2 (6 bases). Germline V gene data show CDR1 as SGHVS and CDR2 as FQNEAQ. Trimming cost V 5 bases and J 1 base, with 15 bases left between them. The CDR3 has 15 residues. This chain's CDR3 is CASSPKRVSSYEQYF. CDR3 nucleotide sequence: TGTGCCAGCAGCCCAAAGCGGGTGTCTTCCTACGAGCAGTACTTC.

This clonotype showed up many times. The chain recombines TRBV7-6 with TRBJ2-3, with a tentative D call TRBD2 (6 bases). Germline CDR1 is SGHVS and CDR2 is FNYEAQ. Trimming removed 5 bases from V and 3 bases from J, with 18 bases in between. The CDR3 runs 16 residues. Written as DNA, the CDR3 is TGTGCCAGCAGCCCCCTTGGGGGGAGACGGACAGATACGCAGTATTTT. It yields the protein CASSPLGGRRTDTQYF.

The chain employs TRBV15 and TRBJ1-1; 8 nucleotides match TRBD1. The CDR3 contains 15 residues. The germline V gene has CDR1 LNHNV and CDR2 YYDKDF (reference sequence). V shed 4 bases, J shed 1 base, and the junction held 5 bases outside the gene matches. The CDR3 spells CATSKGGTGNTEAFF. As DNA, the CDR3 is TGTGCCACCAGCAAAGGTGGGACAGGGAACACTGAAGCTTTCTTT.

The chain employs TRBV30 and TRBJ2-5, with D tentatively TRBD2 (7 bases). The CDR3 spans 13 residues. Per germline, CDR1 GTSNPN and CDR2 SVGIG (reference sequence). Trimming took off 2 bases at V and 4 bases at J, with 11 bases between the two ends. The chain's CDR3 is CAWSRGEGETQYF. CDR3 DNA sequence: TGTGCCTGGAGTAGGGGGGAGGGAGAGACCCAGTACTTC.

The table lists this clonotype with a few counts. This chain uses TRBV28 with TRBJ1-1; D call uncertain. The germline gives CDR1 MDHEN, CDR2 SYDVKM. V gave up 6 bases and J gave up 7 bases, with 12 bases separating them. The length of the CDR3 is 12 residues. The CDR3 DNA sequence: TGTGCCAGCAGCCTTGTGGGTGATGAAGCTTTCTTT. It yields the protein CASSLVGDEAFF.

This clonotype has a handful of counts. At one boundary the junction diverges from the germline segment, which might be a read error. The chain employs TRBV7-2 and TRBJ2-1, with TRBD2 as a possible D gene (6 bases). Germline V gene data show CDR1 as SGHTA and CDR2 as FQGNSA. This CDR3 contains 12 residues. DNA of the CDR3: TGTGCCAGCAGCTGGGCGGGAATGGTGTGGGTCTTC. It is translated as CASSWAGMVWVF. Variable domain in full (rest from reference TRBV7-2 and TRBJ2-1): GAGVSQSPSNKVTEKGKDVELRCDPISGHTALYWYRQSLGQGLEFLIYFQGNSAPDKSGLPSDRFSAERTGGSVSTLTIQRTQQEDSAVYLCASSWAGMVWVFGPGTRLTVL.

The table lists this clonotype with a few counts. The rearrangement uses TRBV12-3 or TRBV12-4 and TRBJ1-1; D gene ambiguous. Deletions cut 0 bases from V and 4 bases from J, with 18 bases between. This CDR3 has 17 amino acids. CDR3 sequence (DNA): TGTGCCAGCAGTTTAGCACCTCCTTCCCCCCGGGCCACTGAAGCTTTCTTT. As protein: CASSLAPPSPRATEAFF.

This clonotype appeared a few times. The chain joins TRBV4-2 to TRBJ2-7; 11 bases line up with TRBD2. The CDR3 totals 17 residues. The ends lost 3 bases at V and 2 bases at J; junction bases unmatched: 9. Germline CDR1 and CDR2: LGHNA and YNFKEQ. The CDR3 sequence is CASSHPRGTSGTYEQYF. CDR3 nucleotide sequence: TGTGCCAGCAGCCACCCGAGGGGGACTAGCGGAACCTACGAGCAGTACTTC.

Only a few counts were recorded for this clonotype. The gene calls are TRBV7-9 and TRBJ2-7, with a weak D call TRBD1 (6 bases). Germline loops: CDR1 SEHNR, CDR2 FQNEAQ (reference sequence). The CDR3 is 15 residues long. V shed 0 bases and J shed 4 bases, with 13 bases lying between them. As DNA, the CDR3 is TGTGCCAGCAGCTTAGCGGCAGGGGAGCTTTACGAGCAGTACTTC. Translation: CASSLAAGELYEQYF.

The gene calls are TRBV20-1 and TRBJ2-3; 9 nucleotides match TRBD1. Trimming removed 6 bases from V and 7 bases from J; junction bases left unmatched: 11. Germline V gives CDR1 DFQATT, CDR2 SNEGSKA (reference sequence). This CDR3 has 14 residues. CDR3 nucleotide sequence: TGCAGTGCCGCGATGGGACAGGGTGTAAATACGCAGTATTTT. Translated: CSAAMGQGVNTQYF.

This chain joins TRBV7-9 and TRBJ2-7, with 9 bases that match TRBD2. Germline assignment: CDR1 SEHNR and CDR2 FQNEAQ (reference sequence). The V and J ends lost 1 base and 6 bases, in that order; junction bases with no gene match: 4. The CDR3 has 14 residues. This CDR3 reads CASSLVAGAAEQYF. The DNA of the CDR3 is TGTGCCAGCAGCTTAGTAGCGGGAGCGGCCGAGCAGTACTTC.

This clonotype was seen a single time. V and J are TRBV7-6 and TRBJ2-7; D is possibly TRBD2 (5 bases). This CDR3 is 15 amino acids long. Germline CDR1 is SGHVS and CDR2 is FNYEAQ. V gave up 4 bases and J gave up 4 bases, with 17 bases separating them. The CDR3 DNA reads TGTGCCAGCAGCTCAGGACCTAGAGGGTCTTACGAGCAGTACTTC. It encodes CASSSGPRGSYEQYF.

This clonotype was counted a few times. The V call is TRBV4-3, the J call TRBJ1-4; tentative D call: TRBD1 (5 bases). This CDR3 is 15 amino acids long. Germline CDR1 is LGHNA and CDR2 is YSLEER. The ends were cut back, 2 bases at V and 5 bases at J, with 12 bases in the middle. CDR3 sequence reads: CASSQRDGLNEKLFF. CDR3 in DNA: TGCGCCAGCAGCCAAAGGGACGGCCTGAATGAAAAACTGTTTTTT.

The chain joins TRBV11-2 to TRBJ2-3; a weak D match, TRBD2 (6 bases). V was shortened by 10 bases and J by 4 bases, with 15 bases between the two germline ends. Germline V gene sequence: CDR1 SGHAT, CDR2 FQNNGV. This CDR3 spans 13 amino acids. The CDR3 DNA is TGTGCCACCCGCTCGGGAGATTCAGATACGCAGTATTTT. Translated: CATRSGDSDTQYF.

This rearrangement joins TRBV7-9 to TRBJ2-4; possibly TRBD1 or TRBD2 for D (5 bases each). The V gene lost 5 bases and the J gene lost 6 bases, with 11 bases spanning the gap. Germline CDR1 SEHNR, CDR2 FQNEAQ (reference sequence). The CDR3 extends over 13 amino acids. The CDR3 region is CASSGSGGNIQYF. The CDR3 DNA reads TGTGCCAGCAGCGGCAGTGGGGGAAACATTCAGTACTTC.

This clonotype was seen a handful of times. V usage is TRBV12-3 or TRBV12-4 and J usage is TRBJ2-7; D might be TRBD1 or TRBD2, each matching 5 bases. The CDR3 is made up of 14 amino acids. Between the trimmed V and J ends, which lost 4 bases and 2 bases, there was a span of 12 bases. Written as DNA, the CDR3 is TGTGCCAGCAGTTCCGGGACGGAAACCTACGAGCAGTACTTC. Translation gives CASSSGTETYEQYF.

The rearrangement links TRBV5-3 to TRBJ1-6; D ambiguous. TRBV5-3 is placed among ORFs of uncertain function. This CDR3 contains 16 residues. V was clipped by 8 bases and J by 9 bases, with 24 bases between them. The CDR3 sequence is CASSLDTTVPISPLHF. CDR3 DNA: TGTGCCAGCAGCCTAGACACTACAGTACCAATTTCACCCCTCCACTTT.